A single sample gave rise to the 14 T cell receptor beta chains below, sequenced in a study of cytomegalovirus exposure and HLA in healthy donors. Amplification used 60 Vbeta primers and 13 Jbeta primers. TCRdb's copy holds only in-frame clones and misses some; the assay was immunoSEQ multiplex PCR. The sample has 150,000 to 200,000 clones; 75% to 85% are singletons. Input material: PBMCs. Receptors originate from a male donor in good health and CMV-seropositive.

The CDR3 coding sequence is TGTGCCACCAGGGCACAGGGCCCCACTGAAGCTTTCTTT. Its protein is CATRAQGPTEAFF. This chain joins TRBV2 and TRBJ1-1; D perhaps matches TRBD1 (6 bases). Germline CDR1 SNHLY, CDR2 FYNNEI. This CDR3 region has 13 residues. The V end lost 10 bases, the J end lost 4 bases, and 16 bases lay between the germline ends.

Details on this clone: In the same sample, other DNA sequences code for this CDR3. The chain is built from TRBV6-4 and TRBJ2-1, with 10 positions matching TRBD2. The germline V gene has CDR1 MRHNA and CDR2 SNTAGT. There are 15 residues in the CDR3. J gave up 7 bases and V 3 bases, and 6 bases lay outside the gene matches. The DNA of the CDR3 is TGTGCCAGCAGTGAATCTAGCGGGGGAGTGAATGAGCAGTTCTTC. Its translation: CASSESSGGVNEQFF.

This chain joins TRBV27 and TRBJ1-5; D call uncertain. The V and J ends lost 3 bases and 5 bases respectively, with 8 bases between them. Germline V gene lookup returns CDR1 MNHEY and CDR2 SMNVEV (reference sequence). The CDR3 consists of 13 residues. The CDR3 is CASSLARDQPQHF. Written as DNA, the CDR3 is TGTGCCAGCAGTTTGGCCCGGGATCAGCCCCAGCATTTT.

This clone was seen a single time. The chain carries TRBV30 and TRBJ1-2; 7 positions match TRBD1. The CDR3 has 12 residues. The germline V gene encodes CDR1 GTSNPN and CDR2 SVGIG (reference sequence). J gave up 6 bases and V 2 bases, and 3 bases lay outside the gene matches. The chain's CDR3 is CAWSTGVDGYTF. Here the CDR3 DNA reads TGTGCCTGGAGTACAGGGGTGGATGGCTACACCTTC. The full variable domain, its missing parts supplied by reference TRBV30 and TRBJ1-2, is SQTIHQWPATLVQPVGSPLSLECTVEGTSNPNLYWYRQAAGRGLQLLFYSVGIGQISSEVPQNLSASRPQDRQFILSSKKLLLSDSGFYLCAWSTGVDGYTFGSGTRLTVV.

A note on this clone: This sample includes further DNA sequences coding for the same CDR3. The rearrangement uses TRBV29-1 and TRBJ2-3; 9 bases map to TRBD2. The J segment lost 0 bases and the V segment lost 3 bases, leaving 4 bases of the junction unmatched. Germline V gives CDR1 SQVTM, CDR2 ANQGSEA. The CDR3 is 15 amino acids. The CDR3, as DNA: TGCAGCGTTGATGGGCTAGCGGGGAGCACAGATACGCAGTATTTT. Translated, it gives CSVDGLAGSTDTQYF.

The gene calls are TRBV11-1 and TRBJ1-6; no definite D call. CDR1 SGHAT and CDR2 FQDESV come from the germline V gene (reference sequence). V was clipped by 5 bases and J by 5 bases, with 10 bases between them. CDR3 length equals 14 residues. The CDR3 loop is CASSLGDDNSPLHF. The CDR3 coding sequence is TGTGCCAGCAGCCTAGGAGATGATAATTCACCCCTCCACTTT.

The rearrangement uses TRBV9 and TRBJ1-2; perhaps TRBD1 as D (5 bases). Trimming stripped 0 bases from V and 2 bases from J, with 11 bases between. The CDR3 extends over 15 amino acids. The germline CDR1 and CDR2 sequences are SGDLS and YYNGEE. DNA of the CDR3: TGTGCCAGCAGCGTAGAGGGACTCCCCAACTATGGCTACACCTTC. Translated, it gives CASSVEGLPNYGYTF.

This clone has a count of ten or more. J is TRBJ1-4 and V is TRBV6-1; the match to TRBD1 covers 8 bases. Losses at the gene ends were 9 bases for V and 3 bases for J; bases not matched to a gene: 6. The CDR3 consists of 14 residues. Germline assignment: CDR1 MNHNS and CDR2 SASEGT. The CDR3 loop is CASTGQGPNEKLFF. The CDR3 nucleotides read TGTGCCAGTACAGGACAGGGACCTAATGAAAAACTGTTTTTT.

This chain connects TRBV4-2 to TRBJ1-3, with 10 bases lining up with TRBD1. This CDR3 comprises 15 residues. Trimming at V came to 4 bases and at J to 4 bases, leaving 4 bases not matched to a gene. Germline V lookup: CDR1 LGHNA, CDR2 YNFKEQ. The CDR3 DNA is TGTGCCAGCAGCCTACCGGGACAGGGGGGAAACACCATATATTTT. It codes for CASSLPGQGGNTIYF.

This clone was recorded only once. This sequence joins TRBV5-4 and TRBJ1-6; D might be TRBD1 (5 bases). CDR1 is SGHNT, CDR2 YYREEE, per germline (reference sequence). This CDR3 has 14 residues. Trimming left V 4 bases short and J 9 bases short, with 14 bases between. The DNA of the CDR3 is TGTGCCAGCAGCACTGGACACGACGGTTCACCCCTCCACTTT. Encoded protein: CASSTGHDGSPLHF.

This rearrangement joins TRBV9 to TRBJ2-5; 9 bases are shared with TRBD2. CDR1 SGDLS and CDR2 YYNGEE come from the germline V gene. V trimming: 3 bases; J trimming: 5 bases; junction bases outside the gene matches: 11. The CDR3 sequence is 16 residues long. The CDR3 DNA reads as TGTGCCAGCAGCGCTCAACCGGGACTAGCTCGGGAGACCCAGTACTTC. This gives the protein CASSAQPGLARETQYF.

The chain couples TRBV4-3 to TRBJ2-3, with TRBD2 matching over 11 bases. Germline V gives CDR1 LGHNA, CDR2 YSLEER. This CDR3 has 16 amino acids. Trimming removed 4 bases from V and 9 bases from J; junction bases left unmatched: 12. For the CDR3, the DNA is TGCGCCAGCAGCCCATTAGCGGGGGGGCCCTCAGGCACGCAGTATTTT. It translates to CASSPLAGGPSGTQYF.

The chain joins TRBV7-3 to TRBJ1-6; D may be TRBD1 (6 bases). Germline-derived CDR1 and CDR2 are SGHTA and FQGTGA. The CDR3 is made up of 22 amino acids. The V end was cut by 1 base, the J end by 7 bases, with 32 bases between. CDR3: CASSLIINHPGASGFGNSPLHF. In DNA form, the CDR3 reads TGTGCCAGCAGCTTAATAATCAATCACCCAGGGGCGAGCGGTTTTGGAAATTCACCCCTCCACTTT.

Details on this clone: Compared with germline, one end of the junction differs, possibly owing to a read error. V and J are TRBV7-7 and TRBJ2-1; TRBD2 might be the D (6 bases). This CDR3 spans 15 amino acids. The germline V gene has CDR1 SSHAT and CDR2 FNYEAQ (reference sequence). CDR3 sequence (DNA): TGTGCTAGCAGCTTTAGTCGGGACTCAGACAATGAGCAGTTCTTC. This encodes CASSFSRDSDNEQFF.